A selection of T cell receptor beta chains follows, all from one sample in a study of blood T cell repertoires in COVID-19. Profiling relied on immunoSEQ multiplex PCR, and the TCRdb table lists in-frame clones only, not all of them. The sample lists 150,000 to 200,000 clones; about 81% were seen once. Sample: peripheral blood. The receptors shown here come from a woman of 80 years or more with COVID-19, enrolled during active disease. CDR3s include the opening cysteine and the closing phenylalanine or tryptophan. Expanded clones get a size class; other rows say once, few or many, or leave the size out.

clone size	CDR3 length	V gene	J gene	CDR3 protein
NA	15	TRBV5-8	TRBJ2-7	CASSFGGRPSYEQYF
NA	14	TRBV7-6	TRBJ1-1	CASSLGQGFTEAFF
NA	17	TRBV7-9	TRBJ2-3	CASSSPIKRTMTDTQYF
NA	17	TRBV4-1	TRBJ2-1	CASSPWTSGRGGDEQFF
NA	15	TRBV5-4	TRBJ1-6	CASSSGTGSNSPLHF
NA	16	TRBV21-1	TRBJ2-1	CARGQGAQTSYNEQFF
NA	16	TRBV9	TRBJ2-1	CASSVPQGASYNEQFF
NA	16	TRBV5-1	TRBJ1-1	CASSSGNWGGNTEAFF
NA	15	TRBV5-1	TRBJ1-2	CASSSYYSINYGYTF
NA	13	TRBV18	TRBJ2-7	CASSLSRSYEQYF
NA	11	TRBV7-9	TRBJ2-1	CAGQTGGEQFF
NA	15	TRBV5-1	TRBJ1-4	CASREGRFRGEKLFF
NA	15	TRBV5-1	TRBJ2-2	CASSLTLAGTGELFF
NA	13	TRBV5-1	TRBJ1-2	CASSSRTGAGYTF
few	13	TRBV19	TRBJ2-2	CASRQLDTGELFF
NA	17	TRBV9	TRBJ2-2	CASSVSKNRENTGELFF
NA	17	TRBV27	TRBJ2-6	CASSFWGLRSGANVLTF
NA	14	TRBV7-2	TRBJ1-5	CASSPDRMNQPQHF
NA	15	TRBV5-5	TRBJ2-7	CASSTRQGGFYEQYF
NA	17	TRBV4-1	TRBJ2-2	CASSQQTSGGAIGELFF
NA	15	TRBV5-4	TRBJ2-5	CASSLPAGGQETQYF
NA	14	TRBV7-9	TRBJ1-6	CASSLSFGNSPLHF
NA	14	TRBV7-9	TRBJ1-1	CASSLAGGGSEAFF
once	14	TRBV29-1	TRBJ1-2	CSALGGGLGYGYTF
NA	14	TRBV2	TRBJ2-3	CASIPGVDTDTQYF
NA	16	TRBV28	TRBJ2-3	CASSLSRVFYTDTQYF
NA	16	TRBV15	TRBJ1-2	CATSGGDGTTNYGYTF
NA	17	TRBV10-3	TRBJ2-3	CAISADWDRAGWDTQYF
NA	13	TRBV6-5	TRBJ1-1	CAGSVIGGAEAFF
NA	17	TRBV4-3	TRBJ2-7	CASSPQGQGKSSYEQYF
NA	17	TRBV7-8	TRBJ2-3	CASSIWPASGRSDTQYF